These T cell receptor beta chains were read from a single sample in a study of control samples from healthy donors and cancer patients. TCRdb's table, derived via immunoSEQ multiplex PCR, lists solely in-frame clones and lacks some. In the table there are about 84,000 clones, approximately 80% of which are singletons. Specimen: PBMCs. All receptors come from a man aged 60 to 75 with head and neck cancer. The CDR3 runs from the conserved cysteine through the conserved F or W. A D gene is named only where the DNA matches it firmly.

CDR3 protein | J gene | V gene | D gene
CACKRRELHEQFF | TRBJ2-1 | TRBV28 | TRBD2
CASRSGQGVSYNEQFF | TRBJ2-1 | TRBV28 | TRBD1
CASSLEGFHRGPNEKLFF | TRBJ1-4 | TRBV5-1 | TRBD1
CASSPRWTNSPLHF | TRBJ1-6 | TRBV19 | NA
CASSLNLLAKETQYF | TRBJ2-5 | TRBV7-2 | TRBD2
CSVVPRESYEQYF | TRBJ2-7 | TRBV29-1 | NA
CASRPGQGNYEQYF | TRBJ2-7 | TRBV7-9 | TRBD1
CASSERASGRVLYEQYF | TRBJ2-7 | TRBV2 | TRBD2
CASSVQPDSYEQYF | TRBJ2-7 | TRBV19 | NA
CASSQLLGGNEQFF | TRBJ2-1 | TRBV4-2 | NA
CASETGGSNQPQHF | TRBJ1-5 | TRBV6-5 | TRBD1
CDSQHPQTDLNTEAFF | TRBJ1-1 | TRBV23-1 | NA
CSAEGNEQFF | TRBJ2-1 | TRBV20-1 | NA
CASSSIVQETQYF | TRBJ2-5 | TRBV28 | NA
CASSPAPETQYF | TRBJ2-5 | TRBV6-6 | NA
CAWSVRGNTIYF | TRBJ1-3 | TRBV30 | NA
CASSIAPNWDTQYF | TRBJ2-3 | TRBV19 | NA
CASSTGNTEAFF | TRBJ1-1 | TRBV27 | NA
CSASRQGARNTEAFF | TRBJ1-1 | TRBV20-1 | TRBD1
CASSSQLRETQYF | TRBJ2-5 | TRBV11-3 | NA
CSVAGSGGTDTQYF | TRBJ2-3 | TRBV29-1 | NA
CASRGIDRGNQPQHF | TRBJ1-5 | TRBV19 | TRBD1
CASSPGTSGTTDTQYF | TRBJ2-3 | TRBV14 | TRBD2
CASSLAEYNEQFF | TRBJ2-1 | TRBV7-2 | TRBD2
CASSLQGSSTDTQYF | TRBJ2-3 | TRBV5-8 | NA
CASSPPRALLQNTEAFF | TRBJ1-1 | TRBV7-9 | NA
CASSQENRYYGYTF | TRBJ1-2 | TRBV14 | NA
CASSRDGGTYNEQFF | TRBJ2-1 | TRBV6-2/TRBV6-3 | NA
CASSQLDRGRTEAFF | TRBJ1-1 | TRBV3-1/TRBV3-2 | TRBD1
CASSPSRAYEQYF | TRBJ2-7 | TRBV7-8 | NA
CASSQDIGPYEQYF | TRBJ2-7 | TRBV4-1 | NA
CASSLVTHNYGYTF | TRBJ1-2 | TRBV11-2 | NA
CASSTTFREQYF | TRBJ2-7 | TRBV7-2 | NA
CASSKGPVGNTEAFF | TRBJ1-1 | TRBV9 | NA
CATSDSGDMNTEAFF | TRBJ1-1 | TRBV24-1 | NA
CASSPPSGTLGDEQFF | TRBJ2-1 | TRBV5-6 | NA
CASSLGLGWGEKLFF | TRBJ1-4 | TRBV5-1 | NA